This entry concerns a single T cell receptor (beta chain). Its antigen is currently unknown. This record comes from a study of cytomegalovirus exposure and HLA in healthy donors. Study conclusions and caveats: What a later analysis showed was that several of the most significant clusters appeared linked to common viral pathogens. Later on, analysis showed that most CMV-associated TCR beta chains appeared to be HLA-restricted. Segments of the TCR beta V type were, in most cases, productive about 90% or about 30% of the time in an earlier analysis. What TCR beta sequences reportedly achieved was accurate prediction of HLA-A and HLA-B alleles in most subjects.

CDR1 is SGHNT, CDR2 YYREEE, per germline (reference sequence). V shed 0 bases and J shed 9 bases, with 7 bases lying between them. CDR3 length equals 12 residues. Primers included in the PCR were 60 Vbeta and 13 Jbeta primers. Profiled with immunoSEQ multiplex PCR; TCRdb holds only in-frame clones, not every one. The sample has about 140,000 clones, roughly four fifths seen once. The receptor comes from a man younger than 35 in good health and CMV-seropositive. The chain couples TRBV5-4 to TRBJ2-1; tentatively, D is TRBD1 (6 bases). The sequencing sample was made of PBMCs. The CDR3 DNA sequence: TGTGCCAGCAGCTTGGAAGGGGGTGAGCAGTTCTTC. It yields the protein CASSLEGGEQFF.